This T cell receptor (beta chain) was identified in a study of CD8 T cells in Susac syndrome. Reverse transcription of roughly 0.5 to 1 ug RNA was performed with random hexamers. Each CDR3 protein is one row after TCRdb ran MiXCR on the immunoSEQ multiplex PCR reads. Of roughly 400,000 distinct CDR3 sequences detected, 75% to 90% appear once; the ten largest clones hold approximately 0.12%. Germline assignment: CDR1 PRHDT and CDR2 FYEKMQ (reference sequence). V gave up 3 bases and J gave up 6 bases; unmatched junction bases: 10. The CDR3 has 15 amino acids. V gene TRBV13 combines with J gene TRBJ2-7, with TRBD1 matching over 8 bases. This TCR was recovered from a human donor with multiple sclerosis. Input material: CD8+ T cells from PBMCs. Written as DNA, the CDR3 is TGTGCCAGCAGCTTGCTCGGGACAGGAAAGGGCGAGCAGTACTTC. It translates to CASSLLGTGKGEQYF.